The T cell receptor (beta chain) described here comes from a study of CD8+ T cells in alopecia areata. Across the whole study: Treatment comprised oral tofacitinib, 5 to 10 mg twice daily, in treated patients. Points from the study as a whole: Scalp clonality, along with expanded CD8+ clones among the top 100, was significantly decreased by tofacitinib. Researchers say the link of baseline CD8+ expansion to response remains uncertain, with one nonresponder. On tofacitinib, scalp and blood still held many of the expanded lesional clones.

Remarks on this clone: Its specificity is unknown.

Regarding treatment: oral pan-JAK inhibitor, 5-10 mg twice daily. Extracted from the samples, RNA was reverse transcribed into cDNA to serve as the sequencing template. The table came from immunoSEQ multiplex PCR; TCRdb's copy has only in-frame clones and leaves some out. Found here are about 150,000 clones, 55% to 75% of them singletons; the top ten hold 0.9% to 1%. Unmatched junction bases numbered 4, after V lost 5 bases and J lost 4 bases. The CDR3 covers 13 residues. Germline V gene sequence: CDR1 SEHNR, CDR2 FQNEAQ (reference sequence). The material was CD4+ T cells sorted from blood, obtained at week 4, from a patient treated with tofacitinib. This clonotype originated in a human donor with alopecia areata. J is TRBJ1-2 and V is TRBV7-9; 7 bases are a match to TRBD1. Here the CDR3 DNA reads TGTGCCAGCAGCCTGGGACAGACCTATGGCTACACCTTC. It is translated as CASSLGQTYGYTF.